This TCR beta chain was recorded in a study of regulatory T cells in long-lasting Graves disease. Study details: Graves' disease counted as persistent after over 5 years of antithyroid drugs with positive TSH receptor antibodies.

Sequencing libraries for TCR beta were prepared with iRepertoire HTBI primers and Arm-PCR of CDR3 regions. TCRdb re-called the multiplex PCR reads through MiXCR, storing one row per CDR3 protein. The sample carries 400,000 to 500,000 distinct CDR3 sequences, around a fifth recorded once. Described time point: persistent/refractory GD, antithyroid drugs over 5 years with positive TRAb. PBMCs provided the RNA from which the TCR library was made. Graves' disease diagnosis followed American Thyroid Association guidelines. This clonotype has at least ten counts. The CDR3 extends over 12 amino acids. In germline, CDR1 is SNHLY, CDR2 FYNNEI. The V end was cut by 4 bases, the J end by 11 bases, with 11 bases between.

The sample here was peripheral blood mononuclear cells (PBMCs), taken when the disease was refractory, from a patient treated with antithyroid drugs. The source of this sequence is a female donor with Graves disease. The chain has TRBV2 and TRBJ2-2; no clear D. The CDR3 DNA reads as TGTGCCAGCAGTGCTGCGCCAGGAGAGCTGTTTTTT. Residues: CASSAAPGELFF.